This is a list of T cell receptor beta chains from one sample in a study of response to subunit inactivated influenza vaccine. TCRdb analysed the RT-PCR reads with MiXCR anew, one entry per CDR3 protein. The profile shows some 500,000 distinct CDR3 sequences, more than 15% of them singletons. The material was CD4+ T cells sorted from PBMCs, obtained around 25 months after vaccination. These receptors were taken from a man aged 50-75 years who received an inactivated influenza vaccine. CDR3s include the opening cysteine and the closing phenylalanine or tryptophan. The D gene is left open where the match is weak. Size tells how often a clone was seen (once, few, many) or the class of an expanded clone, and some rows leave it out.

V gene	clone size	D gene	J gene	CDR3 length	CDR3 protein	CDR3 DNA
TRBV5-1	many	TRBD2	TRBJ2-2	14	CASSHGGDTGELFF	TGCGCCAGCAGCCATGGGGGGGACACCGGGGAGCTGTTTTTT
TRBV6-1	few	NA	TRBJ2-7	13	CASSASLSHEQYF	TGTGCCAGCAGTGCTAGCCTTTCCCACGAGCAGTACTTC
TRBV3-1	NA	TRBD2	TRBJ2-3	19	CASSQEGLAVITSTDTQYF	TGTGCCAGCAGCCAGGAGGGACTAGCGGTAATCACTAGCACAGATACGCAGTATTTT
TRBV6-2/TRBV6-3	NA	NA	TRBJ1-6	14	CASSYSADNSPLHF	TGTGCCAGCAGTTACTCGGCAGATAATTCACCCCTCCACTTT
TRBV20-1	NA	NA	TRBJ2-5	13	CSARHRSRETQYF	TGCAGTGCTAGACACAGGTCGAGGGAAACCCAGTACTTC
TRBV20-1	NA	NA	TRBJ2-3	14	CSAVPPTGVDTQYF	TGCAGTGCCGTACCCCCGACGGGGGTGGATACGCAGTATTTT
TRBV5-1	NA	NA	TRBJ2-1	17	CASSLDLGVGLGNEQFF	TGCGCCAGCAGCTTGGACCTAGGAGTGGGTTTAGGCAATGAGCAGTTCTTC
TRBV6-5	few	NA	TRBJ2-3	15	CASSYKRGLTDTQYF	TGTGCCAGCAGTTATAAGAGGGGCCTCACAGATACGCAGTATTTT
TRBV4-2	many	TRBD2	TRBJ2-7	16	CASSQVSGRILHEQYF	TGTGCCAGCAGCCAGGTTAGCGGGAGGATTCTCCACGAGCAGTACTTC
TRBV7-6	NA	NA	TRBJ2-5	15	CASSWNLMYQETQYF	TGTGCCAGCAGCTGGAACCTGATGTACCAAGAGACCCAGTACTTC
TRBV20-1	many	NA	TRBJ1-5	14	CSARPQAPYQPQHF	TGCAGTGCTAGACCACAGGCGCCCTATCAGCCCCAGCATTTT
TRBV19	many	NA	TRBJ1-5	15	CASSMSGFTNQPQHF	TGTGCCAGTAGTATGTCAGGATTCACTAATCAGCCCCAGCATTTT
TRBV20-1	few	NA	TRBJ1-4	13	CSARRTTNEKLFF	TGCAGTGCTAGGCGGACAACTAATGAAAAACTGTTTTTT
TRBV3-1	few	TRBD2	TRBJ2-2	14	CASSQLAGTGELFF	TGTGCCAGCAGCCAACTAGCGGGGACCGGGGAGCTGTTTTTT
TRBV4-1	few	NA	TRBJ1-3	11	CASSHHGEVYF	TGCGCCAGCAGCCACCACGGGGAGGTGTATTTT
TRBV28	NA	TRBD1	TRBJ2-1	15	CASLHGTGVGMGQFF	TGTGCCAGCCTCCACGGGACAGGGGTTGGAATGGGGCAGTTCTTC
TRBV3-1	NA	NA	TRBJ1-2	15	CASSHLGRTNYGYTF	TGTGCCAGCAGCCACCTTGGGCGGACTAACTATGGCTACACCTTC
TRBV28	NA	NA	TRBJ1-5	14	CASRPNRDNQPQHF	TGTGCCAGCAGGCCAAACAGGGACAATCAGCCCCAGCATTTT
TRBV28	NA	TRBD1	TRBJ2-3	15	CASSYRRGLTDTQYF	TGTGCCAGCAGTTATCGTAGGGGGCTCACAGATACGCAGTATTTT
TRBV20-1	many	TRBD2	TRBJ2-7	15	CSAMGTSGTNYEQYF	TGCAGTGCGATGGGAACTAGCGGGACTAACTACGAGCAGTACTTC
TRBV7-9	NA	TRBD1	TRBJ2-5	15	CASSPGPTGLETQYF	TGTGCCAGCAGCCCCGGCCCGACAGGGTTGGAGACCCAGTACTTC
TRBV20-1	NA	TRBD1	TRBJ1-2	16	CSASGGQGRMAYGYTF	TGCAGTGCTAGTGGGGGACAGGGGCGGATGGCCTATGGCTACACCTTC
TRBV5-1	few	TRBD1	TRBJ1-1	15	CASSRDRRMGSEAFF	TGCGCCAGCAGCCGGGACAGACGGATGGGCTCTGAAGCTTTCTTT